These 19 T cell receptor beta chains were all obtained from the same sample, sequenced in a study of identifying expanded T cells in peripheral blood. Only in-frame clones appear in the TCRdb table, and some are missing; sequencing was by immunoSEQ multiplex PCR. In the table there are more than 70,000 clones, around 85% of which are singletons. Sequenced input: blood. These receptors all come from a person aged 18-70 years in good health.

On this clone: The same CDR3 can be traced to other DNA sequences in this sample. The rearrangement joins TRBV7-2 to TRBJ1-2; possible D gene TRBD1, 5 bases. CDR3 size: 14 residues. Per germline, CDR1 SGHTA and CDR2 FQGNSA. The V end lost 4 bases, the J end lost 8 bases, and 17 bases lay between the germline ends. CDR3 in DNA: TGTGCCAGCAGCTCTCTCCATACGGGGGGAGGCTACACCTTC. Its protein product is CASSSLHTGGGYTF.

The V call is TRBV11-2, the J call TRBJ2-1; tentative D call: TRBD2 (5 bases). Per the germline V gene, CDR1 is SGHAT and CDR2 is FQNNGV. Trimming cost V 3 bases and J 2 bases, with 14 bases left between them. The CDR3 runs to 16 residues. CDR3 sequence reads: CASSFVRDHPYNEQFF. The CDR3 bases are TGTGCCAGCAGCTTTGTACGGGATCATCCCTACAATGAGCAGTTCTTC.

The chain couples TRBV2 to TRBJ1-5; 7 nucleotides line up with TRBD1. There are 16 residues in the CDR3. J lost 3 bases, V lost 6 bases, and 11 bases had no gene match. Germline lookup yields CDR1 SNHLY and CDR2 FYNNEI. CDR3 DNA sequence: TGTGCCAGCAGGACAGGGAGAGCGGGGATCAATCAGCCCCAGCATTTT. Translated, it gives CASRTGRAGINQPQHF.

The chain employs TRBV6-5 and TRBJ1-1; D is perhaps TRBD1 (5 bases). CDR1 is MNHEY and CDR2 is SVGAGI in the germline V gene. The CDR3 runs to 15 residues. Trimming took off 0 bases at V and 4 bases at J, with 12 bases between the two ends. CDR3 sequence reads: CASSYSGGGTTEAFF. The CDR3, as DNA: TGTGCCAGCAGTTACTCCGGCGGGGGAACCACTGAAGCTTTCTTT.

This sequence joins TRBV6-1 and TRBJ2-7, with TRBD1 matching over 9 bases. Trimming at V came to 6 bases and at J to 1 base, leaving 4 bases not matched to a gene. The CDR3 totals 14 residues. Germline CDR1 reads MNHNS; CDR2 reads SASEGT. The CDR3 region has the DNA TGTGCCAGCAGAGGGACAGGGCGTTCCTACGAGCAGTACTTC. The encoded protein is CASRGTGRSYEQYF.

The rearrangement links TRBV5-4 to TRBJ2-7, with D maybe TRBD1 (6 bases). This CDR3 has 13 amino acids. CDR1 and CDR2 (germline): SGHNT, YYREEE (reference sequence). V lost 4 bases and J lost 3, with 11 bases in between. The CDR3 DNA reads TGTGCCAGCAGCCTGGGACAATTCTACGAGCAGTACTTC. Protein: CASSLGQFYEQYF.

This clone was seen more than once but under ten times. The chain links TRBV19 to TRBJ1-5; D ambiguous. The V and J ends lost 5 bases and 11 bases respectively, with 10 bases between them. The CDR3 is 11 amino acids. CDR1 and CDR2 from the germline V gene are LNHDA and SQIVND (reference sequence). CDR3 in DNA: TGTGCCAGTAGTGGATTCCTGGCCCAGCATTTT. This gives the protein CASSGFLAQHF.

The rearrangement links TRBV29-1 to TRBJ1-2; no clear D. The CDR3 is made up of 13 amino acids. The germline V gene encodes CDR1 SQVTM and CDR2 ANQGSEA. Trimming cost V 1 base and J 7 bases, with 13 bases left between them. CDR3 region: CSVEVGIEVGYTF. CDR3 DNA sequence: TGCAGCGTTGAAGTAGGGATAGAGGTTGGCTACACCTTC.

CDR3 DNA: TGTGCCAGCAGCTTAAGGGGACAGCGGAGGGGCTACACCTTC. Its translation is CASSLRGQRRGYTF. V and J are TRBV7-2 and TRBJ1-2, with 7 bases that match TRBD1. The CDR3 length is 14 residues. J gave up 8 bases and V 2 bases, and 8 bases lay outside the gene matches. Germline V lookup: CDR1 SGHTA, CDR2 FQGNSA.

The rearrangement joins TRBV5-1 to TRBJ1-1; D gene ambiguous. V was pared by 6 bases and J by 1 base, with 13 bases between. This CDR3 is built from 14 residues. Germline lookup yields CDR1 SGHRS and CDR2 YFSETQ. CDR3 nucleotide sequence: TGCGCCAGCAAGGGAGGGTCCGGGAACACTGAAGCTTTCTTT. This codes for CASKGGSGNTEAFF. Together with reference TRBV5-1 and TRBJ1-1, the CDR3 gives the full variable domain: KAGVTQTPRYLIKTRGQQVTLSCSPISGHRSVSWYQQTPGQGLQFLFEYFSETQRNKGNFPGRFSGRQFSNSRSEMNVSTLELGDSALYLCASKGGSGNTEAFFGQGTRLTVV.

V gene TRBV28 combines with J gene TRBJ1-5; TRBD1 matches 9 bases. With 5 bases clipped from V and 3 bases from J, the junction kept 2 bases outside the gene matches. Germline V gene sequence: CDR1 MDHEN, CDR2 SYDVKM. The CDR3 has 14 residues. In DNA, the CDR3 is TGTGCCAGCAGTGGACAGGGGTCCAATCAGCCCCAGCATTTT. As protein: CASSGQGSNQPQHF.

The chain links TRBV11-3 to TRBJ2-7; TRBD2 matches at 7 bases. The length of the CDR3 is 14 residues. Per germline, CDR1 SGHNT and CDR2 YENEEA. J lost 9 bases, V lost 3 bases, and 11 bases had no gene match. For the CDR3, the DNA is TGTGCCAGCAGCTTTCCGACTACGGGAGGTGGGCAGTACTTC. As protein: CASSFPTTGGGQYF.

CDR3 loop: CASSVSEYGYTF. The CDR3 coding sequence is TGTGCCAGCAGCGTATCTGAGTATGGCTACACCTTC. The chain employs TRBV9 and TRBJ1-2; D call uncertain. CDR3 length equals 12 residues. Germline CDR1 reads SGDLS; CDR2 reads YYNGEE. Between the trimmed V and J ends, which lost 1 base and 5 bases, there was a span of 6 bases.

The chain joins TRBV18 to TRBJ1-2; D is ambiguous. Trimming removed 3 bases from V and 5 bases from J, with 10 bases in between. The CDR3 length is 13 residues. Germline values: CDR1 KGHSH, CDR2 LQKENI. CDR3 coding DNA: TGTGCCAGCTCACCGGACTCAATGTATGGCTACACCTTC. This gives the protein CASSPDSMYGYTF. Using reference TRBV18 and TRBJ1-2 for the parts outside the CDR3, the full variable domain is NAGVMQNPRHLVRRRGQEARLRCSPMKGHSHVYWYRQLPEEGLKFMVYLQKENIIDESGMPKERFSAEFPKEGPSILRIQQVVRGDSAAYFCASSPDSMYGYTFGSGTRLTVV.

This clone appeared a few times. The chain employs TRBV30 and TRBJ1-3; 8 bases map to TRBD1. The ends lost 4 bases at V and 2 bases at J; junction bases unmatched: 4. Germline CDR1 and CDR2: GTSNPN and SVGIG (reference sequence). The CDR3 loop spans 14 amino acids. DNA of the CDR3: TGTGCCTGGAAAAGGACAGGGACTGGAAACACCATATATTTT. Protein sequence: CAWKRTGTGNTIYF.

V gene TRBV5-1 combines with J gene TRBJ2-2, with D unclear. Germline V gives CDR1 SGHRS, CDR2 YFSETQ. This CDR3 contains 13 residues. Trimming removed 4 bases at V and 6 bases at J, with 10 bases between. The CDR3 spells CASSVDVPGELFF. The CDR3 region has the DNA TGCGCCAGCAGCGTGGACGTACCCGGGGAGCTGTTTTTT.

The chain joins TRBV21-1 to TRBJ1-2; the table's D call of TRBD1 was not tested on the DNA. TRBV21-1 is a pseudogene segment. This CDR3 spans 16 amino acids. In DNA form, the CDR3 reads TGTGCCAGCGCGTTAAACACCAGGGGGCGGATATCAGGCTACACCTTC. Translation gives CASALNTRGRISGYTF.

The V and J genes are TRBV18 and TRBJ1-2; TRBD1 might be the D (6 bases). Germline CDR1 and CDR2: KGHSH and LQKENI. Trimming took off 3 bases at V and 3 bases at J, with 14 bases between the two ends. CDR3 size: 15 residues. CDR3 protein: CASSPETGRHYGYTF. CDR3 sequence (DNA): TGTGCCAGCTCACCGGAAACAGGGCGACACTATGGCTACACCTTC.

This rearrangement joins TRBV4-3 to TRBJ1-4; 7 bases agree with TRBD1. Trimming cost V 3 bases and J 0 bases; bases outside gene matches: 10. The CDR3 runs 18 residues. In germline, CDR1 is LGHNA, CDR2 YSLEER. CDR3 sequence: CASSQTGTDSATNEKLFF. The DNA for the CDR3 is TGCGCCAGCAGCCAGACCGGGACAGATAGTGCAACTAATGAAAAACTGTTTTTT.